The present TCR beta chain was sequenced within a study of blood T cell repertoires in COVID-19. As for the study in general: Spain, Italy and the United States supplied samples that represented acute and convalescent COVID-19. PBMCs, B-cell-depleted T cells, or T cells provided the cDNA or gDNA that made up the material.

CDR1 is KGHSH, CDR2 LQKENI, per germline. The CDR3 contains 14 residues. Between the trimmed V and J ends, which lost 6 bases and 5 bases, there was a span of 13 bases. Clones were sequenced by immunoSEQ multiplex PCR, and TCRdb holds only the in-frame ones, with some missing. Of some 360,000 clones in the sample, 80% to 90% were seen once. Seattle patients were enrolled during active infection and followed longitudinally. The chain is built from TRBV18 and TRBJ1-4; TRBD1 might be the D (6 bases). This clonotype was sampled from a woman in her sixties or seventies with COVID-19, enrolled during active disease. The source material was peripheral blood. CDR3 loop: CASSPDRINEKLFF. The CDR3 bases are TGTGCCAGCTCGCCGGACAGAATAAATGAAAAACTGTTTTTT. The full variable domain, with the rest looked up from reference TRBV18 and TRBJ1-4, is NAGVMQNPRHLVRRRGQEARLRCSPMKGHSHVYWYRQLPEEGLKFMVYLQKENIIDESGMPKERFSAEFPKEGPSILRIQQVVRGDSAAYFCASSPDRINEKLFFGSGTQLSVL.